This is a list of T cell receptor beta chains from one sample in a study of T cell changes during pregnancy in multiple sclerosis. The data were produced by immunoSEQ multiplex PCR, yet TCRdb's version contains in-frame clones alone and is incomplete. The data hold about 52,000 clones, with around 92% observed a single time. Sample: CD4+ T cells from peripheral blood mononuclear cells, taken in the third trimester of pregnancy. Every receptor here comes from a female donor with multiple sclerosis, enrolled in a pregnancy study. Both conserved end residues are part of each CDR3. D genes are given only for firm matches. The size of a clone is reported for some rows only, either as once, few or many, or as a class for expanded clones.

cdr3_aa cdr3_nt clone_size d_call j_call v_call
CASRLPGQGGGGYTF TGTGCCAGCAGGTTGCCCGGACAGGGGGGAGGAGGCTACACCTTC . TRBD1 TRBJ1-2 TRBV28
CATSRDHAIGGGSPLHF TGTGCCACCAGCAGAGATCACGCGATAGGGGGCGGTTCACCCCTCCACTTT . TRBD1 TRBJ1-6 TRBV15
CAWSQGWTEAFF TGTGCCTGGAGTCAGGGATGGACTGAAGCTTTCTTT . . TRBJ1-1 TRBV30
CASSLGTGSTEAFF TGTGCCAGCAGTCTCGGGACAGGGAGCACTGAAGCTTTCTTT . TRBD1 TRBJ1-1 TRBV5-6
CASGKSGSPDTQYF TGCGCCAGCGGCAAAAGCGGGAGTCCAGATACGCAGTATTTT . TRBD2 TRBJ2-3 TRBV5-1
CATAKPGGGNTIYF TGTGCCACGGCAAAACCAGGGGGCGGAAACACCATATATTTT . TRBD1 TRBJ1-3 TRBV15
CASSLFWTGNPRPQHF TGTGCCAGCAGTTTATTTTGGACAGGGAACCCGCGGCCCCAGCATTTT . TRBD1 TRBJ1-5 TRBV27
CASSFGEAKNIQYF TGTGCCAGCAGCTTCGGGGAAGCCAAAAACATTCAGTACTTC . . TRBJ2-4 TRBV5-4
CASSPQGQGSGYTF TGTGCCAGCAGCCCCCAAGGGCAGGGCAGCGGCTACACCTTC . . TRBJ1-2 TRBV7-3
CASSEGDRGSSPLHF TGTGCCAGCAGTGAAGGGGACAGGGGGAGTTCACCCCTCCACTTT . TRBD1 TRBJ1-6 TRBV6-1
CASSDYISGNTIYF TGTGCCAGCAGTGACTATATCTCTGGAAACACCATATATTTT once . TRBJ1-3 TRBV6-1
CASSLTNRGGGYTF TGTGCCAGCAGCTTAACGAACAGGGGGGGAGGCTACACCTTC . TRBD1 TRBJ1-2 TRBV7-3
CASSANLFLNTEAFF TGTGCCAGTAGTGCGAACCTCTTTCTAAACACTGAAGCTTTCTTT . . TRBJ1-1 TRBV19
CASSQDGALSRSGYEQYF TGCGCCAGCAGCCAAGATGGGGCCCTCTCACGCTCCGGCTACGAGCAGTACTTC . . TRBJ2-7 TRBV4-1
CASSPSLLLDTIYF TGTGCCAGCTCACCGAGTCTGTTGTTGGACACCATATATTTT . . TRBJ1-3 TRBV18
CASSSIIAGETQYF TGTGCCAGCAGCTCTATCATAGCGGGAGAGACCCAGTACTTC . TRBD2 TRBJ2-5 TRBV7-6
CASSTGSSQETQYF TGTGCCAGCAGCACCGGGAGCTCGCAAGAGACCCAGTACTTC . . TRBJ2-5 TRBV28
CASRLTGEETQYF TGTGCCAGCCGCTTGACAGGTGAAGAGACCCAGTACTTC . . TRBJ2-5 TRBV27
CASSLDKRRSTDTQYF TGTGCCAGCAGCTTAGATAAGCGCAGAAGCACAGATACGCAGTATTTT once . TRBJ2-3 TRBV5-4
CASSSLAVSTDTQYF TGTGCCAGCAGCTCCCTAGCGGTTAGCACAGATACGCAGTATTTT . TRBD2 TRBJ2-3 TRBV11-3
CASSQTSLAETQYF TGTGCCAGCAGCCAGACTAGCTTAGCAGAGACCCAGTACTTC . TRBD2 TRBJ2-5 TRBV13
CAWSVPRKQFF TGTGCCTGGAGTGTACCTAGGAAGCAGTTCTTC . . TRBJ2-1 TRBV30
CASREASGGGLNEQFF TGCGCCAGCAGAGAAGCTAGCGGGGGGGGGCTCAATGAGCAGTTCTTC few TRBD2 TRBJ2-1 TRBV5-1
CASSASGKSYNEQFF TGTGCCAGCAGCGCTAGCGGGAAGTCCTACAATGAGCAGTTCTTC . TRBD2 TRBJ2-1 TRBV7-9
CASSEYRGAGNTIYF TGTGCCAGCAGTGAATACAGGGGGGCTGGAAACACCATATATTTT . TRBD1 TRBJ1-3 TRBV2
CASRSGTGGPFNQPQHF TGTGCCAGCAGGAGCGGGACAGGGGGCCCCTTCAATCAGCCCCAGCATTTT once TRBD1 TRBJ1-5 TRBV28
CASSLLGTRGAGANVLTF TGTGCCAGCAGTTTATTAGGGACTAGAGGTGCTGGGGCCAACGTCCTGACTTTC . TRBD2 TRBJ2-6 TRBV27
CASSRTGVSSGNTIYF TGCGCCAGCAGCAGGACAGGCGTTTCCTCTGGAAACACCATATATTTT . TRBD1 TRBJ1-3 TRBV5-1
CASSFGGVVPDTQYF TGTGCCAGCAGCTTCGGAGGGGTGGTACCAGATACGCAGTATTTT few . TRBJ2-3 TRBV5-5
CASSLTQGQETQYF TGTGCCAGCAGTTTGACACAGGGTCAAGAGACCCAGTACTTC . . TRBJ2-5 TRBV28
CASAGTSISYNEQFF TGTGCCAGCGCCGGGACTAGTATCTCCTACAATGAGCAGTTCTTC . TRBD2 TRBJ2-1 TRBV6-1
CASRKDRGGEKLFF TGTGCCAGCAGAAAAGACAGGGGAGGTGAAAAACTGTTTTTT . TRBD1 TRBJ1-4 TRBV6-6